These T cell receptor beta chains were read from a single sample in a study of blood T cells in healthy people across ages. TCRdb recomputed calls from the 5' RACE reads with MiXCR, one row per CDR3 protein. Here the sample spans over 1,300,000 distinct CDR3 sequences, around 59% being singletons. Sequencing input: blood. All receptors derive from a man younger than 35 in good health. CDR3s include the opening cysteine and the closing phenylalanine or tryptophan. The order of the fields is J gene, clone size, D gene, V gene, CDR3 DNA, CDR3 protein. The D gene is left open where the match is weak. The size entry is marked missing in some rows and otherwise reads once, few, many or a size class.

J gene: TRBJ1-2; clone size: few; D gene: NA; V gene: TRBV6-5; CDR3 DNA: TGTGCCAGCAGTCGAGGGTCTAACTATGGCTACACCTTC; CDR3 protein: CASSRGSNYGYTF
J gene: TRBJ2-1; clone size: NA; D gene: NA; V gene: TRBV4-2; CDR3 DNA: TGTGCCAGCAGCCATACGGCGGATGAGCAGTTCTTC; CDR3 protein: CASSHTADEQFF
J gene: TRBJ2-4; clone size: few; D gene: NA; V gene: TRBV20-1; CDR3 DNA: TGCAGTGCTCCCGCGGCTGGAATTCAGTACTTC; CDR3 protein: CSAPAAGIQYF
J gene: TRBJ2-1; clone size: NA; D gene: NA; V gene: TRBV5-4; CDR3 DNA: TGTGCCAGCAGCTTGGCGGTCCAGCGGGTTGAGCAGTTCTTC; CDR3 protein: CASSLAVQRVEQFF
J gene: TRBJ2-1; clone size: NA; D gene: NA; V gene: TRBV11-3; CDR3 DNA: TGTGCCAGCGCAACGGGGCCAAACAATGAGCAGTTCTTC; CDR3 protein: CASATGPNNEQFF
J gene: TRBJ2-6; clone size: NA; D gene: NA; V gene: TRBV5-6; CDR3 DNA: TGTGCCAGCAGCTTGGAGAGTGGCGGGGCCAACGTCCTGACTTTC; CDR3 protein: CASSLESGGANVLTF
J gene: TRBJ1-2; clone size: NA; D gene: NA; V gene: TRBV29-1; CDR3 DNA: TGCAGCGTGGACACGGGGGGTATCTCCTATGGCTACACCTTC; CDR3 protein: CSVDTGGISYGYTF
J gene: TRBJ1-2; clone size: NA; D gene: NA; V gene: TRBV4-1; CDR3 DNA: TGCGCCAGCAGCCAAGTCCAATATGGCTACACCTTC; CDR3 protein: CASSQVQYGYTF
J gene: TRBJ2-3; clone size: NA; D gene: NA; V gene: TRBV7-8; CDR3 DNA: TGTGCCAGCAGCTTAGTACAGGGACCTAATACGCAGTATTTT; CDR3 protein: CASSLVQGPNTQYF
J gene: TRBJ2-3; clone size: NA; D gene: TRBD1; V gene: TRBV4-1; CDR3 DNA: TGCGCCAGCAGCCAAACAGGGGCGCCCCCAGATACGCAGTATTTT; CDR3 protein: CASSQTGAPPDTQYF
J gene: TRBJ2-6; clone size: NA; D gene: TRBD1; V gene: TRBV24-1; CDR3 DNA: TGTGCCACCAGCGACAGACAGGGCTCTGGGGCCAACGTCCTGACTTTC; CDR3 protein: CATSDRQGSGANVLTF
J gene: TRBJ1-2; clone size: NA; D gene: NA; V gene: TRBV12-3/TRBV12-4; CDR3 DNA: TGTGCCAGCAGGAAACAGGAGATAGAACGCGGCTACACCTTC; CDR3 protein: CASRKQEIERGYTF
J gene: TRBJ2-1; clone size: NA; D gene: NA; V gene: TRBV20-1; CDR3 DNA: TGCAGTGCTAGAGACACCTCACTTCACAATGAGCAGTTCTTC; CDR3 protein: CSARDTSLHNEQFF
J gene: TRBJ2-7; clone size: once; D gene: NA; V gene: TRBV4-2; CDR3 DNA: TGTGCCAGCAGCCAAGATGGGACCCTTTTCGTCTACGAGCAGTACTTC; CDR3 protein: CASSQDGTLFVYEQYF
J gene: TRBJ2-7; clone size: many; D gene: NA; V gene: TRBV20-1; CDR3 DNA: TGCAGTGCTAGAGACAGGGCCTCCTACGAGCAGTACTTC; CDR3 protein: CSARDRASYEQYF
J gene: TRBJ2-7; clone size: few; D gene: TRBD2; V gene: TRBV11-3; CDR3 DNA: TGTGCCAGCAGCTTGACTAGCGGGGATGCCTACGAGCAGTACTTC; CDR3 protein: CASSLTSGDAYEQYF
J gene: TRBJ1-4; clone size: NA; D gene: NA; V gene: TRBV5-5; CDR3 DNA: TGTGCCAGCAGCTCCCCAGGAGACCATGAGAAACTGTTTTTT; CDR3 protein: CASSSPGDHEKLFF
J gene: TRBJ2-5; clone size: NA; D gene: TRBD2; V gene: TRBV11-2; CDR3 DNA: TGTGCCAGCAGCTTAGCACTAGCGGGGGCAGAGACCCAGTACTTC; CDR3 protein: CASSLALAGAETQYF
J gene: TRBJ2-5; clone size: NA; D gene: TRBD1; V gene: TRBV4-1; CDR3 DNA: TGCGCCAGCAGCCTCCGGGACAGTGGACAAGAGACCCAGTACTTC; CDR3 protein: CASSLRDSGQETQYF
J gene: TRBJ1-5; clone size: NA; D gene: NA; V gene: TRBV20-1; CDR3 DNA: TGCAGTGATGTGGGCCCGAAGGCGGGACAGCCCCAGCATTTT; CDR3 protein: CSDVGPKAGQPQHF
J gene: TRBJ1-5; clone size: NA; D gene: NA; V gene: TRBV15; CDR3 DNA: TGTGCCACCAGCGGTGGATTTATTGACGGGGGGGGCAATCAGCCCCAGCATTTT; CDR3 protein: CATSGGFIDGGGNQPQHF
J gene: TRBJ2-7; clone size: few; D gene: NA; V gene: TRBV10-2; CDR3 DNA: TGCGCCAGCAGTGAGTCGCAAACCTACGAGCAGTACTTC; CDR3 protein: CASSESQTYEQYF
J gene: TRBJ2-1; clone size: NA; D gene: TRBD2; V gene: TRBV5-1; CDR3 DNA: TGCGCCAGCAGCCTAGGACTAGCGGGAGGCTACGACAATGAGCAGTTCTTC; CDR3 protein: CASSLGLAGGYDNEQFF
J gene: TRBJ2-1; clone size: NA; D gene: NA; V gene: TRBV10-3; CDR3 DNA: TGTGCCACCGGGGGGCAGAACAATGAGCAGTTCTTC; CDR3 protein: CATGGQNNEQFF
J gene: TRBJ2-1; clone size: NA; D gene: NA; V gene: TRBV7-9; CDR3 DNA: TGTGCCAGCAAGGGCAAACCGTCCAATGAGCAGTTCTTC; CDR3 protein: CASKGKPSNEQFF
J gene: TRBJ1-1; clone size: NA; D gene: TRBD1; V gene: TRBV7-9; CDR3 DNA: TGTGCCAGCAGCCCCCAGGACAGGGGGAACACTGAAGCTTTCTTT; CDR3 protein: CASSPQDRGNTEAFF
J gene: TRBJ1-4; clone size: once; D gene: TRBD1; V gene: TRBV3-1; CDR3 DNA: TGTGCCAGCAGCCAATCCCCCGGGACAGGGGATGAAAAACTGTTTTTT; CDR3 protein: CASSQSPGTGDEKLFF
J gene: TRBJ2-5; clone size: NA; D gene: NA; V gene: TRBV24-1; CDR3 DNA: TGTGCCACCAGTGATGGAGGGTACGGGACCCAGTACTTC; CDR3 protein: CATSDGGYGTQYF
J gene: TRBJ1-6; clone size: NA; D gene: NA; V gene: TRBV15; CDR3 DNA: TGTGCCACCAGCAGAGATCTCCCCAAGTCGGACTCCTATAATTCACCCCTCCACTTT; CDR3 protein: CATSRDLPKSDSYNSPLHF
J gene: TRBJ1-6; clone size: once; D gene: NA; V gene: TRBV5-5; CDR3 DNA: TGTGCCAGCAGCTTGGAAGGGTCAGACCGGTCGCCCCTCCACTTT; CDR3 protein: CASSLEGSDRSPLHF
J gene: TRBJ2-4; clone size: NA; D gene: NA; V gene: TRBV7-2; CDR3 DNA: TGTGCCAGCAGCTTTTCCGTGGCCAAAAACATTCAGTACTTC; CDR3 protein: CASSFSVAKNIQYF
J gene: TRBJ2-7; clone size: NA; D gene: TRBD1; V gene: TRBV4-1; CDR3 DNA: TGCGCCAGCAGCCAACCCGGGACAGGCCGTCTCTACGAGCAGTACTTC; CDR3 protein: CASSQPGTGRLYEQYF
J gene: TRBJ2-1; clone size: NA; D gene: TRBD2; V gene: TRBV7-2; CDR3 DNA: TGTGCCAGCAGTCTCTATAGCGGGAGGTATGAGCAGTTCTTC; CDR3 protein: CASSLYSGRYEQFF
J gene: TRBJ2-5; clone size: NA; D gene: TRBD2; V gene: TRBV10-3; CDR3 DNA: TGTGCCATTTCCGCGGGGGGACTAGAGACCCAGTACTTC; CDR3 protein: CAISAGGLETQYF
J gene: TRBJ2-7; clone size: NA; D gene: NA; V gene: TRBV12-3/TRBV12-4; CDR3 DNA: TGTGCGACGCGAGGGACGGAAACCTACGAGCAGTACTTC; CDR3 protein: CATRGTETYEQYF
J gene: TRBJ2-7; clone size: NA; D gene: NA; V gene: TRBV5-6; CDR3 DNA: TGTGCCAACAGCTTGGAACGGCGGAACCGACCCTACGAGCAGTACTTC; CDR3 protein: CANSLERRNRPYEQYF
J gene: TRBJ2-7; clone size: NA; D gene: NA; V gene: TRBV11-2; CDR3 DNA: TGTGCCAGCAGCCCTATCAGCTTGGGTGAGCAGTACTTC; CDR3 protein: CASSPISLGEQYF
J gene: TRBJ1-1; clone size: NA; D gene: NA; V gene: TRBV29-1; CDR3 DNA: TGCAGCGTTGAGGGACGGCTGGGCACTGAAGCTTTCTTT; CDR3 protein: CSVEGRLGTEAFF
J gene: TRBJ1-1; clone size: NA; D gene: TRBD1; V gene: TRBV5-1; CDR3 DNA: TGCGCCAGCAGCTTGGAAGGGACAGGGGTTACTGAAGCTTTCTTT; CDR3 protein: CASSLEGTGVTEAFF
J gene: TRBJ2-5; clone size: NA; D gene: NA; V gene: TRBV27; CDR3 DNA: TGTGCCAGCAGGTTGAAGGGGGGCCTATGGCCCCAAGAGACCCAGTACTTC; CDR3 protein: CASRLKGGLWPQETQYF
J gene: TRBJ1-6; clone size: few; D gene: NA; V gene: TRBV21-1; CDR3 DNA: TGTGCCAGCAGCAATCACAGGGGTAATCTCTCACCCCTCCACTTT; CDR3 protein: CASSNHRGNLSPLHF
J gene: TRBJ2-7; clone size: few; D gene: NA; V gene: TRBV14; CDR3 DNA: TGTGCCAGCAGCCAAGAAATGGGCCACGAGCAGTACTTC; CDR3 protein: CASSQEMGHEQYF
J gene: TRBJ1-1; clone size: NA; D gene: NA; V gene: TRBV5-1; CDR3 DNA: TGCGCCAGCAGCTTGGTAGAGGGCCTATACACTGAAGCTTTCTTT; CDR3 protein: CASSLVEGLYTEAFF
J gene: TRBJ2-5; clone size: few; D gene: TRBD2; V gene: TRBV10-3; CDR3 DNA: TGTGCCACCGACGCCGATCACGGGACTAGCGGTCAAGAGACCCAGTACTTC; CDR3 protein: CATDADHGTSGQETQYF
J gene: TRBJ2-3; clone size: NA; D gene: NA; V gene: TRBV7-2; CDR3 DNA: TGTGCCAGCAGCAAGGGGACCAGGGATACGCAGTATTTT; CDR3 protein: CASSKGTRDTQYF
J gene: TRBJ2-5; clone size: NA; D gene: TRBD1; V gene: TRBV5-5; CDR3 DNA: TGTGCCAGCACCCCCGGGACAGGGAGTCAAGAGACCCAGTACTTC; CDR3 protein: CASTPGTGSQETQYF
J gene: TRBJ2-7; clone size: NA; D gene: NA; V gene: TRBV6-6; CDR3 DNA: TGTGCCAGCAGTCGAAATGGACAGCTCTCCTACGAGCAGTACTTC; CDR3 protein: CASSRNGQLSYEQYF
J gene: TRBJ2-7; clone size: few; D gene: TRBD2; V gene: TRBV11-2; CDR3 DNA: TGTGCCAGCAGGAAAGCGGGACTAGCTTTCGAGCAGTACTTC; CDR3 protein: CASRKAGLAFEQYF
J gene: TRBJ2-1; clone size: few; D gene: NA; V gene: TRBV15; CDR3 DNA: TGTGCCACCAGCAGAGATAGGGGCAGGGGGGTTCTCCATGAGCAGTTCTTC; CDR3 protein: CATSRDRGRGVLHEQFF
J gene: TRBJ2-7; clone size: NA; D gene: NA; V gene: TRBV7-9; CDR3 DNA: TGTGCCAGCAGCCCCCCAACAGGGAAGCCCTACGAGCAGTACTTC; CDR3 protein: CASSPPTGKPYEQYF
J gene: TRBJ2-1; clone size: NA; D gene: TRBD2; V gene: TRBV25-1; CDR3 DNA: TGTGCCAGCAGTGGTCGGGGGGGACTCTACAATGAGCAGTTCTTC; CDR3 protein: CASSGRGGLYNEQFF
J gene: TRBJ2-5; clone size: NA; D gene: TRBD2; V gene: TRBV7-6; CDR3 DNA: TGTGCCAGCAGCTTAGGGCCCTGGGCTAGCGGAGGGGTGGAGACCCAGTACTTC; CDR3 protein: CASSLGPWASGGVETQYF
J gene: TRBJ2-5; clone size: NA; D gene: NA; V gene: TRBV20-1; CDR3 DNA: TGCAGTGCTAGAGATTTTGGGACACCGGAGCAGTACTTC; CDR3 protein: CSARDFGTPEQYF
J gene: TRBJ2-1; clone size: NA; D gene: NA; V gene: TRBV27; CDR3 DNA: TGTGCCAGCAGTGGAAGCGACTACGCCCCTTACAATGAGCAGTTCTTC; CDR3 protein: CASSGSDYAPYNEQFF
J gene: TRBJ1-5; clone size: NA; D gene: NA; V gene: TRBV6-2/TRBV6-3; CDR3 DNA: TGTGCCAGCAGGACAGGCGATTATAGCAATCAGCCCCAGCATTTT; CDR3 protein: CASRTGDYSNQPQHF
J gene: TRBJ2-1; clone size: NA; D gene: TRBD2; V gene: TRBV4-2; CDR3 DNA: TGTGCCAGCAGCCCAGGACTAGCGGGAGGCCGAGGATCCCACAATGAGCAGTTCTTC; CDR3 protein: CASSPGLAGGRGSHNEQFF